The rows below give T cell receptor beta chains drawn from one sample of a study of T cells in Graves' hyperthyroidism and ophthalmopathy. TCRdb ran MiXCR on the multiplex PCR reads and lists one entry per CDR3 protein. The sample carries some 140,000 distinct CDR3 sequences, around 20% recorded once. Source material: blood. The receptor source for this set is a woman between 50 and 59 years old with Graves' hyperthyroidism that later progressed to Graves' ophthalmopathy. The CDR3 runs from the conserved cysteine through the conserved F or W. D genes are given only for firm matches. Part of the rows lack a size; the others show once, few, many or a class for expanded clones.

v_gene	d_gene	abundance	j_gene	CDR3nt	CDR3aa
TRBV19	NA	few	TRBJ2-3	TGTGCCAGTAGTATAGCGCAGGGACAAGATACGCAGTATTTT	CASSIAQGQDTQYF
TRBV9	NA	NA	TRBJ2-3	TGTGCCAGCAGCATAACTTTAGGAAGTACGCAGTATTTT	CASSITLGSTQYF
TRBV5-1	TRBD1	many	TRBJ2-7	TGTGCCAGCAGCTCGACAGGGGGCTACGAGCAGTACTTC	CASSSTGGYEQYF
TRBV5-6	TRBD1	many	TRBJ1-1	TGTGCCAGCAGCTTAATTACCCGGGGACAGCTAAACACTGAAGCTTTCTTT	CASSLITRGQLNTEAFF
TRBV24-1	NA	NA	TRBJ1-5	TGTGCCACCAGTGACAAACAGGGTTCGAGCAATCAGCCCCAGCATTTT	CATSDKQGSSNQPQHF
TRBV7-9	NA	many	TRBJ2-3	TGTGCCAGCAGCTTTATCAGCCCCCGGGGCACAGATACGCAGTATTTT	CASSFISPRGTDTQYF
TRBV28	NA	many	TRBJ2-5	TGTGCCAGCATCCCCGGGACAAACCAAGAGACCCAGTACTTC	CASIPGTNQETQYF
TRBV7-9	TRBD1	many	TRBJ2-1	TGTGCCAGCAGCCCGGGACAGGGTGGTGAGCAGTTCTTC	CASSPGQGGEQFF
TRBV20-1	NA	many	TRBJ2-1	TGCAGTGTTCGCGGGGATTACAATGAGCAGTTCTTC	CSVRGDYNEQFF
TRBV7-2	TRBD2	NA	TRBJ2-7	TGTGCCAGCAGCTTTCCGGGAGGCTACGAGCAGTACTTC	CASSFPGGYEQYF
TRBV2	NA	many	TRBJ2-7	TGTGCCAGCAGTGAGGATCCCTCCGAGCAGTACTTC	CASSEDPSEQYF
TRBV9	NA	many	TRBJ2-7	TGTGCCAGCAGCGTAGGAGCGGTGGGCTACGAGCAGTACTTC	CASSVGAVGYEQYF
TRBV19	NA	many	TRBJ2-6	TGTGCCAGTAGTATCTATACAGGGCTCTCTGGGGCCAACGTCCTGACTTTC	CASSIYTGLSGANVLTF
TRBV30	NA	many	TRBJ2-5	TGTGCCTGGAGTGTTCGAGCAGCCCGGGAGACCCAGTACTTC	CAWSVRAARETQYF
TRBV28	NA	many	TRBJ2-3	TGTGCCAGCAGTTTATCACAGGTTAGCACAGATACGCAGTATTTT	CASSLSQVSTDTQYF
TRBV12-3/TRBV12-4	TRBD1	NA	TRBJ2-7	TGTGCCAGCAGTCGCACCGGGACAGGGTGGTACGAGCAGTACTTC	CASSRTGTGWYEQYF
TRBV18	NA	few	TRBJ1-4	TGTGCCAGCTCACACAGGGATGGGGAAAAACTGTTTTTT	CASSHRDGEKLFF
TRBV7-2	TRBD2	many	TRBJ2-7	TGTGCCAGCAGCTTTGACGGCCCCTGGGGACTAGCGGCCTACGAGCAGTACTTC	CASSFDGPWGLAAYEQYF
TRBV7-8	TRBD1	NA	TRBJ1-6	TGTGCCAGCAGCCCCTTGGGACAGGGCCGATCACCCCTCCACTTT	CASSPLGQGRSPLHF